Following are 2 T cell receptor beta chains from one sample sequenced in a study of cytomegalovirus exposure and HLA in healthy donors (dated by TCRdb to about 2017). The library came from the immunoSEQ multiplex PCR assay. A mixture of 60 forward primers for TCR Vbeta segments and 13 reverse primers for TCR Jbeta segments was used in the multiplex PCR. The immuneACCESS repertoire file appears here via TCRdb, limited to in-frame rearrangements. These files lack a portion of the clones; in checked studies, under half of the deficit traces to unresolved V genes, and the cause of the others is not known. The sample contains about 140,000 clones, approximately 77% of them found a single time. The ten largest clonotypes hold 1.1% to 1.5% of the sample. The sample was PBMCs. Every receptor here comes from a woman aged 40 to 50 in good health and CMV-seronegative.

The rearrangement joins TRBV5-1 to TRBJ1-5; no clear D gene. The CDR3 sequence is 14 residues long. Germline V lookup: CDR1 SGHRS, CDR2 YFSETQ. Between the trimmed V and J ends, which lost 0 bases and 6 bases, there was a span of 10 bases. The CDR3 protein is CASSLGGVSQPQHF. CDR3 in DNA: TGCGCCAGCAGCTTGGGCGGTGTAAGTCAGCCCCAGCATTTT.

The chain joins TRBV30 to TRBJ1-2; D might be TRBD1 (5 bases). CDR3 length: 12 residues. Germline V gives CDR1 GTSNPN, CDR2 SVGIG (reference sequence). V gave up 2 bases and J gave up 8 bases, with 12 bases separating them. CDR3 coding DNA: TGTGCCTGGAGTTGGACCCCAGGGGGCTACACCTTC. This gives the protein CAWSWTPGGYTF.